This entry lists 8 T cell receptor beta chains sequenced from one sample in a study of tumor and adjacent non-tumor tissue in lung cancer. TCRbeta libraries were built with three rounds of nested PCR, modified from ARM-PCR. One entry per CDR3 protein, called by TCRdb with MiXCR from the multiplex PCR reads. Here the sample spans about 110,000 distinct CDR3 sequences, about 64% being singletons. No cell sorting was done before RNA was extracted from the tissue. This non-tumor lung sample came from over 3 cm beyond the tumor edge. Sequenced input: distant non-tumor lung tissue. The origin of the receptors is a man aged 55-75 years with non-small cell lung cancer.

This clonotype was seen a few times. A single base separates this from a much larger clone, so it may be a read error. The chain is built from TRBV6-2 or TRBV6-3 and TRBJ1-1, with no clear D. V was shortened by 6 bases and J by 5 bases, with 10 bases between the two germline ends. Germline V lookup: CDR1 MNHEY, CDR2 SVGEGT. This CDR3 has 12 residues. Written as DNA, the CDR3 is TGTGCCAGCAGCCTCGGCTGGACTGAAGCTTTCTTT. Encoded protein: CASSLGWTEAFF.

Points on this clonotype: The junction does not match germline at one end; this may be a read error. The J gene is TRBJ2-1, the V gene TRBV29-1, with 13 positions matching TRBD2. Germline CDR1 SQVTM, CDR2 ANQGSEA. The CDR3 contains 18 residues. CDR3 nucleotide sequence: TGTAGCGCACAAACAGTCCCGGGACTAGCGGGATCCTACGATGAGCAGTTCTTC. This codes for CSAQTVPGLAGSYDEQFF.

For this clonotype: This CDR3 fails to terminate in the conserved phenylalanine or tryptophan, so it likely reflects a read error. The chain's CDR3 is CCANEATKGGMGEQFL. CDR3 sequence (DNA): TGCTGCGCTAACGAGGCCACAAAGGGTGGCATGGGTGAGCAGTTCCTC. The chain links TRBV29-1 to TRBJ2-1; no clear D. Germline CDR1 SQVTM, CDR2 ANQGSEA. The CDR3 loop spans 16 amino acids.

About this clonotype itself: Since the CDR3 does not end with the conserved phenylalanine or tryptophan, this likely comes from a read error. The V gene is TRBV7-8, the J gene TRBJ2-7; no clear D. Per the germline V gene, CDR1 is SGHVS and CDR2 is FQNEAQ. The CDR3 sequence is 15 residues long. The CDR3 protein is CASSLVSAFGSEQYL. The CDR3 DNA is TGTGCTAGCAGCTTAGTGTCGGCGTTCGGCTCCGAGCAGTACCTC.

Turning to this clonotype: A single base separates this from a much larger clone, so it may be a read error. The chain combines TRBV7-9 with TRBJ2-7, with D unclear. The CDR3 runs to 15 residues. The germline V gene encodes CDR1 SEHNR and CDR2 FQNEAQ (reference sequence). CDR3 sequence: CASSLAQSGGYELYF. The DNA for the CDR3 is TGTGCCAGCAGCTTAGCGCAGTCGGGCGGCTACGAGCTGTACTTC.

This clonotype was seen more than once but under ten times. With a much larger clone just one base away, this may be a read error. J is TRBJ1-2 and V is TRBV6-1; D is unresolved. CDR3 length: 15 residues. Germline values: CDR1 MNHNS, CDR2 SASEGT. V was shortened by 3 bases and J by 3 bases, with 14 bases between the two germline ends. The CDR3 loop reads CASSDLTRSHYGYTF. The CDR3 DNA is TGTGCCAGCAGTGATCTCACCAGGTCCCACTATGGCTACACCTTC.

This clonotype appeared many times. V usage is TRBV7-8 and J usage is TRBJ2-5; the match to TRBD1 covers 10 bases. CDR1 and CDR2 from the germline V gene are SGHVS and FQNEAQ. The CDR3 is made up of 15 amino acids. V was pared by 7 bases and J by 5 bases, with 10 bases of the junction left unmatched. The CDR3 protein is CASILQDRGRETQYF. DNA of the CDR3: TGTGCCAGCATCCTACAGGACAGGGGGAGGGAGACCCAGTACTTC.

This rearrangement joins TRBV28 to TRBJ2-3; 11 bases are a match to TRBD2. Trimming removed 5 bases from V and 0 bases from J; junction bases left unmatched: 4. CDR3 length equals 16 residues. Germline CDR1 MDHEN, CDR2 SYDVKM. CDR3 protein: CASSRVAGGSTDTQYF. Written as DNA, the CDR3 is TGTGCCAGCAGTAGGGTAGCGGGGGGGAGCACAGATACGCAGTATTTT.